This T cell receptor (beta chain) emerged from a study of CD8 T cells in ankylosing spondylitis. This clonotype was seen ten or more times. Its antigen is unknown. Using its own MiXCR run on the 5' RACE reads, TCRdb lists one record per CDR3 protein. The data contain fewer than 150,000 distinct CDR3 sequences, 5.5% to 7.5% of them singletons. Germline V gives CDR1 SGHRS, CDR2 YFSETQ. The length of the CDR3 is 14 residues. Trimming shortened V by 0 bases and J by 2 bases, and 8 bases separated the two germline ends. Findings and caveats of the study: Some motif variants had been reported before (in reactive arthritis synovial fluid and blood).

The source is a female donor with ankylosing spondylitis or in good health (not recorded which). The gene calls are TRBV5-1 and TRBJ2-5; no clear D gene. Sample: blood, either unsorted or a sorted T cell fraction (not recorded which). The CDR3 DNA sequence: TGCGCCAGCAGCTTGGTTGGGTTACAAGAGACCCAGTACTTC. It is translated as CASSLVGLQETQYF.